Each of the 13 T cell receptor beta chains below was sequenced from the same sample in a study of cytomegalovirus exposure and HLA in healthy donors. Generated by immunoSEQ multiplex PCR, the TCRdb table keeps only in-frame clones and is missing some. The table lists about 110,000 clones, roughly 87% of them singletons, with under 2% in the top ten. The sequenced sample was PBMCs. The receptors originated from a woman aged 18-29 years in good health and CMV-seronegative.

The count of this clone is one. The gene calls are TRBV7-3 and TRBJ2-7, with 9 positions matching TRBD1. Germline trimming cut 1 base from V and 4 bases from J; bases unmatched to any gene: 14. The CDR3 spans 18 residues. CDR1 SGHTA and CDR2 FQGTGA come from the germline V gene. The CDR3 region is CASSLNPPPRTGVYEQYF. CDR3 in DNA: TGTGCCAGCAGCTTAAACCCCCCCCCTCGGACAGGGGTATACGAGCAGTACTTC. The full variable domain, its missing parts supplied by reference TRBV7-3 and TRBJ2-7, is GAGVSQTPSNKVTEKGKYVELRCDPISGHTALYWYRQSLGQGPEFLIYFQGTGAADDSGLPNDRFFAVRPEGSVSTLKIQRTERGDSAVYLCASSLNPPPRTGVYEQYFGPGTRLTVT.

V is TRBV7-6 and J is TRBJ2-4, with 12 bases that match TRBD2. This CDR3 is 18 amino acids long. Germline V lookup: CDR1 SGHVS, CDR2 FNYEAQ. V lost 3 bases, J lost 0 bases, and 6 bases stayed unmatched. CDR3: CASSLTSGGDLAKNIQYF. CDR3 bases: TGTGCCAGCAGCTTGACTAGCGGGGGTGACCTAGCCAAAAACATTCAGTACTTC.

Details on this clone: A junction boundary mismatches the germline segment, possibly from a read error. The genes are TRBV7-7 and TRBJ2-5; D unclear. The CDR3 extends over 13 amino acids. The germline V gene encodes CDR1 SSHAT and CDR2 FNYEAQ (reference sequence). CDR3 sequence (DNA): TGTGCTAGCAGTAGTTCGAACCAAGAGACCCAGTACTTC. Translated: CASSSSNQETQYF.

The sample holds a few counts of this clone. The gene calls are TRBV19 and TRBJ1-1; D gene uncertain. Germline-derived CDR1 and CDR2 are LNHDA and SQIVND (reference sequence). The CDR3 spans 13 residues. Trimming pared 6 bases from V and 0 bases from J, leaving 8 bases between. The CDR3 DNA reads TGTGCCAGTAGACAGTTAATGAACACTGAAGCTTTCTTT. Its protein is CASRQLMNTEAFF.

The chain employs TRBV7-9 and TRBJ2-7, with 9 bases aligning to TRBD2. The CDR3 loop spans 15 amino acids. J lost 5 bases, V lost 4 bases, and 9 bases had no gene match. The germline V gene has CDR1 SEHNR and CDR2 FQNEAQ (reference sequence). The DNA of the CDR3 is TGTGCCAGCAGCTCTGAGCGGGGGGAAGGGAACGAGCAGTACTTC. It yields the protein CASSSERGEGNEQYF.

The gene calls are TRBV9 and TRBJ2-6; weak D call: TRBD1 (5 bases). V lost 5 bases and J 1 base, leaving 10 bases between the germline ends. Germline V lookup: CDR1 SGDLS, CDR2 YYNGEE. This CDR3 region has 15 residues. In DNA, the CDR3 is TGTGCCAGCAGGGGCCAGGGATCTGGGGCCAACGTCCTGACTTTC. It codes for CASRGQGSGANVLTF.

Written as DNA, the CDR3 is TGTGCCAGCAGTACGGACACCTCAGGGACCCAGTACTTC. This codes for CASSTDTSGTQYF. V is TRBV5-4 and J is TRBJ2-5, with a possible D match to TRBD1 (5 bases). V was shortened by 5 bases and J by 7 bases, with 15 bases between the two germline ends. This CDR3 has 13 residues. Germline CDR1 is SGHNT and CDR2 is YYREEE (reference sequence).

This chain links TRBV7-2 with TRBJ2-7; 8 bases map to TRBD1. V shed 5 bases and J 5 bases; nucleotides not matched to a gene: 11. This CDR3 region has 15 residues. The germline CDR1 and CDR2 sequences are SGHTA and FQGNSA. CDR3 amino acids: CASSMDRDKLHEQYF. CDR3 sequence (DNA): TGTGCCAGCAGCATGGACAGGGATAAGCTCCACGAGCAGTACTTC.

This chain joins TRBV7-3 and TRBJ2-2, with unresolved D. Germline V gene data show CDR1 as SGHTA and CDR2 as FQGTGA. This CDR3 has 15 residues. V lost 0 bases and J 4 bases, leaving 9 bases between the germline ends. The CDR3 sequence: CASSLTVASTGELFF. Here the CDR3 DNA reads TGTGCCAGCAGCTTAACAGTTGCCAGCACCGGGGAGCTGTTTTTT.

The chain has TRBV4-2 and TRBJ2-1, with 9 bases lining up with TRBD2. CDR1 and CDR2 from the germline V gene are LGHNA and YNFKEQ. CDR3 length equals 15 residues. The ends lost 1 base at V and 6 bases at J; junction bases unmatched: 4. The CDR3 region has the DNA TGTGCCAGCAGCCAAGGACTAGCGGACCCCAATGAGCAGTTCTTC. Translating it yields CASSQGLADPNEQFF.

This CDR3 is CASSSYRGTGGTGELFF. The CDR3 DNA sequence: TGTGCCAGCAGCTCCTATAGAGGGACAGGGGGCACCGGGGAGCTGTTTTTT. V and J are TRBV7-8 and TRBJ2-2; TRBD1 matches at 11 bases. Trimming at V came to 4 bases and at J to 4 bases, leaving 8 bases not matched to a gene. The germline CDR1 and CDR2 sequences are SGHVS and FQNEAQ. The CDR3 has 17 residues.

This clone was picked up one time. The chain uses TRBV18 and TRBJ2-7; D may be TRBD1 (5 bases). Trimming took off 5 bases at V and 0 bases at J, with 14 bases between the two ends. This CDR3 has 15 residues. The V gene's germline CDR1 is KGHSH and CDR2 LQKENI. In DNA form, the CDR3 reads TGTGCCAGCTCAAAACAGGCTACCTACTCCTACGAGCAGTACTTC. Translated: CASSKQATYSYEQYF.

In DNA form, the CDR3 reads TGTGCCAGCAGCCAAGAAGGAGGCATCGAGCAGTACTTC. Protein sequence: CASSQEGGIEQYF. The gene calls are TRBV14 and TRBJ2-7, with a tentative D call TRBD2 (5 bases). This CDR3 has 13 residues. Looked up from germline, CDR1 is SGHDN and CDR2 is FVKESK. V was clipped by 0 bases and J by 6 bases, with 9 bases between them.